A single sample is the source of the 13 T cell receptor beta chains below, sequenced in a study of PD-1 blockade in classical Hodgkin lymphoma. Autologous stem cell transplantation was followed by relapse in every patient, and brentuximab vedotin exposure varied. This table comes from immunoSEQ multiplex PCR, and its TCRdb copy is limited to in-frame clones, with some not included. The table has around 20,000 clones, approximately 90% seen once. Sequenced material: peripheral blood mononuclear cells (PBMCs), taken before the second cycle of nivolumab. The receptors come from a human donor with classical Hodgkin lymphoma.

The chain has TRBV6-5 and TRBJ1-1, with TRBD1 matching over 8 bases. Losses at the gene ends were 6 bases for V and 2 bases for J; bases not matched to a gene: 8. The CDR3 loop spans 15 amino acids. Germline CDR1 is MNHEY and CDR2 is SVGAGI. CDR3 loop: CASRNRGQANTEAFF. The CDR3 DNA reads TGTGCCAGCAGAAACCGGGGACAGGCTAACACTGAAGCTTTCTTT.

The gene calls are TRBV5-8 and TRBJ2-6; perhaps TRBD2 as D (6 bases). The V gene's germline CDR1 is SGHTS and CDR2 YDEGEE. V gave up 6 bases and J gave up 0 bases, with 13 bases separating them. The CDR3 loop spans 16 amino acids. CDR3 DNA: TGTGCCAGCACCCCGGGAGTCCTCTCTGGGGCCAACGTCCTGACTTTC. Protein sequence: CASTPGVLSGANVLTF.

CDR3 loop: CASAPLETQYF. The CDR3 coding sequence is TGTGCCAGCGCCCCCCTAGAGACCCAGTACTTC. V is TRBV7-9 and J is TRBJ2-5; D is unclear. Germline CDR1 and CDR2: SEHNR and FQNEAQ (reference sequence). V dropped 8 bases and J dropped 4 bases, with 8 bases sitting between them. The CDR3 is made up of 11 amino acids.

This rearrangement joins TRBV27 to TRBJ1-2, with 9 bases aligning to TRBD1. The CDR3 spans 16 residues. Germline assignment: CDR1 MNHEY and CDR2 SMNVEV (reference sequence). V shed 2 bases, J shed 4 bases, and the junction held 8 bases outside the gene matches. The CDR3 is CASSLGGTGHFYGYTF. The CDR3 DNA is TGTGCCAGCAGTTTAGGGGGGACAGGGCACTTCTATGGCTACACCTTC.

Turning to this clone: Other nucleotide sequences in the sample specify the same CDR3. The chain has TRBV5-1 and TRBJ2-5; D is perhaps TRBD1 or TRBD2 (6 bases each). The CDR3 totals 14 residues. CDR1 is SGHRS, CDR2 YFSETQ, per germline. V lost 1 base to trimming and J lost 5 bases, with 12 bases between them. The CDR3 here is CASSLFGGEETQYF. In nucleotides, the CDR3 is TGCGCCAGCAGCTTGTTCGGGGGCGAGGAGACCCAGTACTTC.

V usage is TRBV6-5 and J usage is TRBJ2-1; 9 bases are a match to TRBD1. CDR3 size: 13 residues. V lost 5 bases, J lost 5 bases, and 1 base stayed unmatched. In germline, CDR1 is MNHEY, CDR2 SVGAGI. CDR3 in amino acids: CASSRQGDNEQFF. CDR3 DNA sequence: TGTGCCAGCAGTCGACAGGGGGACAATGAGCAGTTCTTC.

This chain joins TRBV15 and TRBJ2-3; D is unresolved. The germline V and J ends were trimmed by 3 bases and 4 bases, with 14 bases remaining between them. The CDR3 contains 15 residues. Germline CDR1 and CDR2: LNHNV and YYDKDF (reference sequence). The CDR3 nucleotides read TGTGCCACCAGCAGCTCTGGGTGGGTAGCAGATACGCAGTATTTT. It specifies CATSSSGWVADTQYF.

V is TRBV6-6 and J is TRBJ1-2, with D possibly matching TRBD1 (6 bases). The CDR3 has 15 residues. Deletions cut 2 bases from V and 4 bases from J, with 14 bases between. Germline lookup yields CDR1 MNHNY and CDR2 SVGAGI (reference sequence). For the CDR3, the DNA is TGTGCCAGCAGTTACAGGGCAGGGGAGGGCTATGGCTACACCTTC. This codes for CASSYRAGEGYGYTF.

The chain uses TRBV2 and TRBJ2-5; no reliable D call. Looked up from germline, CDR1 is SNHLY and CDR2 is FYNNEI. The CDR3 has 11 amino acids. V lost 5 bases and J 5 bases, leaving 6 bases between the germline ends. The CDR3 coding sequence is TGTGCCAGCAGTACACAGGAGACCCAGTACTTC. This translates into CASSTQETQYF.

This rearrangement joins TRBV5-1 to TRBJ2-3; the match to TRBD2 covers 7 bases. Trimming cost V 4 bases and J 4 bases; bases outside gene matches: 3. This CDR3 contains 13 residues. The germline V gene has CDR1 SGHRS and CDR2 YFSETQ. The CDR3: CASSGGGPDTQYF. The DNA for the CDR3 is TGCGCCAGCAGCGGGGGAGGGCCAGATACGCAGTATTTT.

The V call is TRBV5-1, the J call TRBJ1-4; 7 bases map to TRBD1. Germline CDR1 SGHRS, CDR2 YFSETQ. The CDR3 runs 15 residues. The V gene end was trimmed by 4 bases and the J gene end by 5 bases; junction bases not matched to a gene: 8. CDR3 coding DNA: TGCGCCAGCAGCGTGGCCGGGACAGAGAATGAAAAACTGTTTTTT. Protein sequence: CASSVAGTENEKLFF.

The gene calls are TRBV5-1 and TRBJ2-7, with D unclear. Trimming stripped 5 bases from V and 2 bases from J, with 17 bases between. CDR3 length: 15 residues. The germline CDR1 and CDR2 sequences are SGHRS and YFSETQ. CDR3 protein: CASSLSRPNPYEQYF. CDR3 nucleotide sequence: TGCGCCAGCAGTTTAAGTAGGCCAAACCCCTACGAGCAGTACTTC.

This clone was detected only a few times. CDR3 in amino acids: CASSLAGGQRSEQYF. The DNA for the CDR3 is TGCGCCAGCAGCTTGGCCGGAGGACAGCGATCCGAGCAGTACTTC. The rearrangement joins TRBV5-1 to TRBJ2-7; tentative D call: TRBD1 (6 bases). Deletions cut 0 bases from V and 6 bases from J, with 16 bases between. Germline loops: CDR1 SGHRS, CDR2 YFSETQ. The CDR3 has 15 amino acids.